This T cell receptor beta chain was captured in a study of shared clonotypes between healthy human individuals (TCRdb year 2020). Notes on the research overall: A few men and two women, aged 18 to 49 years, made up the cohort. Blood TCR repertoires of five healthy adults were deeply sequenced to estimate repertoire size and the extent of clonotype sharing between individuals. Per donor, leukapheresis produced somewhere between about 0.85 and 9.5 billion PBMCs. Per donor, three plates each were used for CD4 naive and CD4 memory, two for CD8 naive, and one for CD8 memory. To increase sequencing depth and limit assay-specific biases, TCR repertoire library preparation and sequencing were carried out by different laboratories using diverse techniques. The paper's findings and limits, for the study overall: Estimated clonotype richness was generally larger for naive than for memory subsets. Clonotypes shared by all four sorted-subset donors showed higher generation probabilities than non-shared clonotypes. Sampling was restricted to blood, and TCR repertoires in tissues likely differ from the TCR repertoires found in blood. Rarefaction of sorted-subset datasets indicated incomplete sequencing despite the large sequencing depth. When a handful of donors were compared, the shared fraction of clonotypes was around 5.1% for naive CD4, approximately 3.5% for naive CD8, about 2.5% for memory CD4, and roughly 0.4% for memory CD8. Because the study included only a small number of donors, the genetic and exposure-history diversity represented was limited. Pairwise subsampling indicated that sequencing depth was expected to affect the degree of clonotype sharing among donors.

As for this clone: Its antigen is unknown. No quality values exist for individual bases; no much larger clone is one base distant. The same CDR3 also results from other DNA sequences found in this sample.

CD8 naive samples were CD45RO-negative cells positively selected for CCR7, giving a CD45RA+CCR7+ population that excluded TemRA cells. Donors were healthy HIV-negative adults with no recently reported acute infections or vaccinations. All donors were Caucasian adults living in Nashville, Tennessee, USA. Blood was collected by leukapheresis, and PBMCs were isolated by Ficoll-Histopaque density gradient centrifugation and then cryopreserved in liquid nitrogen vapor phase. Analytical flow cytometry was used to check the purity and quantity of each magnetically sorted T cell population. Genomic DNA was isolated from every sorted fraction and measured by UV absorbance on a Nanodrop 2000c. TCR CDR3 regions were amplified from genomic DNA by multiplex PCR using the deep immunoSEQ assay. For each cell subset, the extracted genomic DNA was distributed evenly across all wells of several immunoSEQ 96-well plates, and each plate served as one replicate. For sorted subsets, each replicate PCR was loaded with roughly 190 ng genomic DNA, equivalent to about 30,000 T cell genomes. Purified libraries were measured with a Qubit 3.0 fluorometer, size-checked on a Bioanalyzer 2100, and measured again with the KAPA Library Quantification kit. Every immunoSEQ 96-well plate was sequenced on a dedicated single-read 150-cycle Illumina NextSeq 550 flow cell. The published analysis was carried out like this. Because the immunoSEQ output included only junctional sequences and no quality scores, the filtering could not be the same as the filtering used for full-length reads. Sequences were annotated with PyIR, a Python wrapper for IgBLAST v1.9, using IMGT germline references to assign V/J genes and CDR3. Reads were removed for weak V/J assignments (E-value above 1e-6), missing CDR3, stop codons, out-of-frame junctions, or ambiguous translated residues. A V3J clonotype was defined by an identical inferred V gene, J gene, and CDR3 amino acid sequence. To compute the percentage overlap between repertoires, the number of shared unique clonotypes was divided by the size of the smaller repertoire. RTK rarefaction, the Chao1 estimator, and Recon v2.1 estimates of unobserved clonotypes were used to assess repertoire richness. Generation probabilities were computed with OLGA for all TCRbeta clonotypes obtained by the gDNA method from a few donors. This is the immuneACCESS table as TCRdb keeps it, with only in-frame sequences that have V and J called. A part of the clones is gone; compared with another copy, unresolved V genes explain less than half, and the rest is unexplained. V and J calls and clone size follow that table, whereas D and trimming were derived from the DNA. The sample table records more than 2 million clones; around 93% of these occur just once. The ten largest clones take up roughly 1.7% of the sample.

Between the V and J ends, shortened by 2 bases and 2 bases respectively, the junction contains 10 bases. The CDR3 covers 14 residues, taking in both the cysteine and the phenylalanine. Only the CDR3 part of the read is kept: 42 bases, read in frame from the first base. CDR1 and CDR2 are drawn from the germline V gene (reference sequence): MNHEY, SMNVEV. The rearrangement joined TRBV27 to TRBJ2-7; the D gene lacks a confident call. The receptor was isolated from a man younger than 30 in good health. Some clones in this sample may be carry-over from other donors' samples. The sample taken for sequencing was naive CD8+ T cells from PBMCs. The cell subset or site tag for this specimen amounts to: CD45RA+CCR7+. This receptor has the CDR3 CASSLLASTYEQYF. The DNA sequence is given as TGTGCCAGCAGTTTACTCGCGTCCACCTACGAGCAGTACTTC.